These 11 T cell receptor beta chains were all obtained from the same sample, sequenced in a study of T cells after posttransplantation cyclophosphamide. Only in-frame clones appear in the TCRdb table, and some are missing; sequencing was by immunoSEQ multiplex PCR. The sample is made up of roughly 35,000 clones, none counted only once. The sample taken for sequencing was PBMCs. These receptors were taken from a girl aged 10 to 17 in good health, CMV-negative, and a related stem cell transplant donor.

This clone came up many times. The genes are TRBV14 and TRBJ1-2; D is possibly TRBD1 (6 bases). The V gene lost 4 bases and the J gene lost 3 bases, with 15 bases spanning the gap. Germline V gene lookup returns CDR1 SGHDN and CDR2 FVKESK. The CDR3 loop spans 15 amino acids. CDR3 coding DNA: TGTGCCAGCAGCCCCAGGGGATTTGGTGACTATGGCTACACCTTC. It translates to CASSPRGFGDYGYTF. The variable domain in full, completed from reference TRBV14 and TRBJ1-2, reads EAGVTQFPSHSVIEKGQTVTLRCDPISGHDNLYWYRRVMGKEIKFLLHFVKESKQDESGMPNNRFLAERTGGTYSTLKVQPAELEDSGVYFCASSPRGFGDYGYTFGSGTRLTVV.

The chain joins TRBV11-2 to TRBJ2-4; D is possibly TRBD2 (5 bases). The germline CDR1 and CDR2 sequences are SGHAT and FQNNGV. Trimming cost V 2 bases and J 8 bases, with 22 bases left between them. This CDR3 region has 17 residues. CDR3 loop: CASSLFASSGLGDIQYF. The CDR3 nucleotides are TGTGCCAGCAGCTTATTTGCTAGTAGTGGGCTCGGGGACATTCAGTACTTC.

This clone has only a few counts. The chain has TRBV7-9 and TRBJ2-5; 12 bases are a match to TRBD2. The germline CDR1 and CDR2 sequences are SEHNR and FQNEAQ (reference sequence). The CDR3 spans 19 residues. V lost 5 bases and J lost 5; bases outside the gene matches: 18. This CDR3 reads CASSPLKLAGGLLRETQYF. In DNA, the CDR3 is TGTGCCAGCAGCCCCCTGAAGCTAGCGGGAGGGCTACTTCGGGAGACCCAGTACTTC.

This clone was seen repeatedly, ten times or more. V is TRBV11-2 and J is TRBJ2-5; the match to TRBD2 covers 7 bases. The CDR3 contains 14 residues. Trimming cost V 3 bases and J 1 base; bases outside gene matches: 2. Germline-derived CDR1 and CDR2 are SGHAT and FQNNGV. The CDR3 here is CASSFSGGQETQYF. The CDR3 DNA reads TGTGCCAGCAGCTTTTCGGGGGGCCAAGAGACCCAGTACTTC.

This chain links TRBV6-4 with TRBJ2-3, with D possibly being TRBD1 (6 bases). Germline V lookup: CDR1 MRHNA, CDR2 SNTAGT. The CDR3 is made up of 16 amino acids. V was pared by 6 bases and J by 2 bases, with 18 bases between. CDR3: CASRVAGARDTDTQYF. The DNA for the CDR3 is TGTGCCAGCAGAGTCGCAGGGGCGAGGGACACAGATACGCAGTATTTT.

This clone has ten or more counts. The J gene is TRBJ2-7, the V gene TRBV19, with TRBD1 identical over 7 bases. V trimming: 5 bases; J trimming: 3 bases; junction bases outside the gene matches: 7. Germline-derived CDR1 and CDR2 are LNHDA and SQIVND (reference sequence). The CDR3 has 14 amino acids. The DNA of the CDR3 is TGTGCCAGTAGTGACGCGGCAGGGGGCTACGAGCAGTACTTC. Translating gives CASSDAAGGYEQYF.

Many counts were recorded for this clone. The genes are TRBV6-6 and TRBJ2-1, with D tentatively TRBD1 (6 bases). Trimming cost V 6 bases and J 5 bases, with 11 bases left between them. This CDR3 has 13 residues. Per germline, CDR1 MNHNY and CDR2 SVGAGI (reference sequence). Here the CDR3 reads CASSPRQDNEQFF. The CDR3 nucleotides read TGTGCCAGCAGCCCCAGACAGGACAATGAGCAGTTCTTC.

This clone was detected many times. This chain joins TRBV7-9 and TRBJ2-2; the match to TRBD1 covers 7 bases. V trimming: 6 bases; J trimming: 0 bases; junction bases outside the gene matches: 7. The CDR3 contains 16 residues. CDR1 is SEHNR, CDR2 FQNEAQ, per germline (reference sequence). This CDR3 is CASSSTGASNTGELFF. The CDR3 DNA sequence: TGTGCCAGCAGTTCCACAGGGGCCTCGAACACCGGGGAGCTGTTTTTT.

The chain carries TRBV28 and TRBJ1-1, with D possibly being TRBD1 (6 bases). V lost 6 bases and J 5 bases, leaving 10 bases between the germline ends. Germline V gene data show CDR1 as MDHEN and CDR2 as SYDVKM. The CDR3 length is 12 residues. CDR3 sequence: CASRTGITEAFF. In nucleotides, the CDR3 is TGTGCCAGCAGAACAGGGATTACTGAAGCTTTCTTT.

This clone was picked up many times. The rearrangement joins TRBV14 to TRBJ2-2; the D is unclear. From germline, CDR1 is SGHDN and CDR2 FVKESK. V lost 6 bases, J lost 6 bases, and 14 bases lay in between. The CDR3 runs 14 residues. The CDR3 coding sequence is TGTGCCAGCAGTCTTGTCCATGGGCCCGGGGAGCTGTTTTTT. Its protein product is CASSLVHGPGELFF.

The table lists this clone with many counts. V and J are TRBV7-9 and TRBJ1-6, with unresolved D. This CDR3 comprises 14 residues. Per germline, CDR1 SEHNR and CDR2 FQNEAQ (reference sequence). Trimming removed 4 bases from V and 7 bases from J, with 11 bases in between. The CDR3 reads CASSSRERNSPLHF. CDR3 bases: TGTGCCAGCAGCTCGCGCGAGAGGAATTCACCCCTCCACTTT. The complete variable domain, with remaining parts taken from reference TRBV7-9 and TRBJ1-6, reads DTGVSQNPRHKITKRGQNVTFRCDPISEHNRLYWYRQTLGQGPEFLTYFQNEAQLEKSRLLSDRFSAERPKGSFSTLEIQRTEQGDSAMYLCASSSRERNSPLHFGNGTRLTVT.